This T cell receptor (beta chain) was sequenced during a study of shared clonotypes between healthy human individuals. The overall study: A donor's plate count was three for CD4 naive and three for CD4 memory; CD8 naive had two and CD8 memory one. General observations from the study: Between several donors, naive CD4 clonotypes were shared at a level of around 4.8%.

As for this clone: Its antigen is still unknown.

Several immunoSEQ plates held equal portions of the genomic DNA taken from each subset. Here immunoSEQ multiplex PCR was the method, and the copy in TCRdb shows in-frame clones only, minus some. This repertoire shows roughly 1,500,000 clones, 98% to 99% found once; its top ten account for about 0.34%. V dropped 5 bases and J dropped 4; count of bases not matched to a gene: 5. The CDR3 extends over 15 amino acids. The germline gives CDR1 SSHAT, CDR2 FNYEAQ (reference sequence). The chain combines TRBV7-7 with TRBJ2-5, with TRBD2 matching 12 bases. Sample: naive CD4+ T cells sorted from blood. The subset is: CD45RA+ positively selected. The TCR sequence derives from a man younger than 45 in good health. The CDR3 DNA reads TGTGCCAGCAGCCAGGGACTAGCGGGTCCAGAGACCCAGTACTTC. Encoded protein: CASSQGLAGPETQYF.